Listed below are T cell receptor beta chains from one sample, sequenced in a study of blood T cells in healthy people across ages. One entry per CDR3 protein results from TCRdb running MiXCR on the 5' RACE reads. The table shows some 760,000 distinct CDR3 sequences, with around 25% occurring only once. The same sample was also studied in work on T cells of mothers and their children.

The sequenced sample consisted of blood. These receptors were obtained from a boy between 10 and 17 years old in good health. The CDR3 runs from the conserved cysteine through the conserved F or W. A D gene is named only where the DNA matches it firmly. The size of a clone is reported for some rows only, either as once, few or many, or as a class for expanded clones.

j_call clone_size v_call d_call cdr3_aa cdr3_nt
TRBJ2-1 - TRBV20-1 TRBD2 CSARVHLAAHNEQFF TGCAGTGCTAGAGTCCATCTAGCGGCCCACAATGAGCAGTTCTTC
TRBJ2-2 few TRBV4-2 - CASSQDTGTLNTGELFF TGTGCCAGCAGCCAAGATACCGGGACTTTAAACACCGGGGAGCTGTTTTTT
TRBJ2-1 few TRBV27 - CASSMTDNNEQFF TGTGCCAGCAGCATGACAGATAACAATGAGCAGTTCTTC
TRBJ1-1 - TRBV4-3 - CANSLGLGVDTEAFF TGCGCCAACAGCTTAGGTCTGGGGGTAGACACTGAAGCTTTCTTT
TRBJ1-4 - TRBV7-9 - CASSLATGSSNEKLFF TGTGCCAGCAGCTTAGCAACAGGATCCTCTAATGAAAAACTGTTTTTT
TRBJ2-2 - TRBV27 - CASSLFGADTGELFF TGTGCCAGCAGTTTGTTTGGGGCTGACACCGGGGAGCTGTTTTTT
TRBJ2-1 few TRBV4-1 - CASSHPIRNNEQFF TGCGCCAGCAGCCACCCAATCCGAAACAATGAGCAGTTCTTC
TRBJ1-5 - TRBV5-1 TRBD1 CASSLGSGGHQPQHF TGCGCCAGCAGCTTAGGTTCAGGGGGACATCAGCCCCAGCATTTT
TRBJ2-3 few TRBV7-2 - CASSLLSGATDTQYF TGTGCCAGCAGCTTACTCTCGGGGGCAACAGATACGCAGTATTTT
TRBJ2-1 - TRBV10-3 - CAIRGTNEQFF TGTGCCATCAGGGGGACCAATGAGCAGTTCTTC
TRBJ1-1 - TRBV12-3/TRBV12-4 - CASNKDRSNTEAFF TGTGCCAGCAACAAGGACAGATCGAACACTGAAGCTTTCTTT
TRBJ2-3 few TRBV2 TRBD2 CASRPTSGGKDTQYF TGTGCCAGCAGGCCTACTAGCGGAGGAAAAGATACGCAGTATTTT
TRBJ2-7 - TRBV27 - CACSFEQGHPYEQYF TGTGCCTGCAGTTTCGAACAAGGCCATCCATACGAGCAGTACTTC
TRBJ2-5 few TRBV29-1 - CSVEVGVLQETQYF TGCAGCGTTGAAGTCGGGGTCCTCCAGGAGACCCAGTACTTC
TRBJ2-7 - TRBV12-3/TRBV12-4 - CASMEGPYYEQYF TGTGCCAGCATGGAGGGCCCGTACTACGAGCAGTACTTC
TRBJ2-2 few TRBV7-6 - CASSLYSGISNTGELFF TGTGCCAGCAGCTTATATTCGGGCATTTCGAACACCGGGGAGCTGTTTTTT
TRBJ2-7 - TRBV10-3 - CAISDVSGEFYEQYF TGTGCCATCAGTGACGTTTCAGGGGAATTCTACGAGCAGTACTTC
TRBJ1-4 - TRBV2 - CASRTNEKLFF TGTGCCAGCAGGACTAATGAAAAGCTGTTTTTT
TRBJ2-7 few TRBV6-6 - CASREGFYEQYF TGTGCCAGCAGGGAGGGTTTCTACGAGCAGTACTTC
TRBJ2-5 few TRBV11-2 - CASSFGEWDQYF TGTGCCAGCAGCTTTGGGGAATGGGACCAGTACTTC
TRBJ2-7 - TRBV6-1 TRBD1 CASSEILTGGIGYEQYF TGTGCCAGCAGTGAAATTCTGACAGGGGGAATCGGGTACGAGCAGTACTTC
TRBJ1-4 - TRBV5-1 - CASSVEQATNEKLFF TGCGCCAGCAGCGTGGAGCAGGCAACTAATGAAAAACTGTTTTTT
TRBJ2-7 - TRBV20-1 - CSATYEQYF TGCAGTGCTACCTACGAGCAGTACTTC
TRBJ2-5 many TRBV9 - CASSVDESYQETQYF TGTGCCAGCAGCGTAGACGAATCCTACCAAGAGACCCAGTACTTC
TRBJ1-5 few TRBV28 - CASTLLNQPQHF TGTGCCAGCACCCTACTCAATCAGCCCCAGCATTTT
TRBJ2-7 once TRBV5-1 - CASSLAGPQYEQYF TGCGCCAGCAGCTTGGCCGGTCCGCAATACGAGCAGTACTTC
TRBJ2-1 - TRBV10-3 TRBD1 CAISEDRASYNEQFF TGTGCCATCAGTGAGGACAGGGCCTCCTACAATGAGCAGTTCTTC
TRBJ1-4 - TRBV6-5 - CASSFAPGEKLFF TGTGCCAGCAGTTTCGCCCCGGGGGAAAAACTGTTTTTT
TRBJ2-5 many TRBV6-6 - CAGSNGGRETQYF TGTGCCGGATCAAACGGGGGGCGGGAGACCCAGTACTTC
TRBJ1-4 - TRBV20-1 - CSARGTEGATNEKLFF TGCAGTGCTAGAGGAACTGAAGGGGCAACTAATGAAAAACTGTTTTTT
TRBJ2-5 once TRBV6-2/TRBV6-3 TRBD1 CASSSGTGSRGETQYF TGTGCCAGCAGTTCCGGGACAGGGAGTAGAGGAGAGACCCAGTACTTC
TRBJ2-7 - TRBV2 TRBD2 CASHPGLADYEQYF TGTGCCAGCCATCCGGGACTAGCGGATTACGAGCAGTACTTC
TRBJ2-5 - TRBV10-3 TRBD2 CATQGIAGGTQYF TGTGCCACCCAGGGAATCGCGGGAGGGACCCAGTACTTC
TRBJ2-1 - TRBV7-3 - CASSSMSSYNEQFF TGTGCCAGCAGCTCGATGAGCTCCTACAATGAGCAGTTCTTC
TRBJ2-5 - TRBV4-3 - CASSQEGKETQYF TGCGCCAGCAGCCAAGAGGGCAAAGAGACCCAGTACTTC
TRBJ1-4 few TRBV7-9 TRBD1 CASSFWDRGVSTNEKLFF TGTGCCAGCAGCTTCTGGGACAGGGGAGTATCCACTAATGAAAAACTGTTTTTT
TRBJ2-3 - TRBV20-1 TRBD2 CSAGTSGRTDTQYF TGCAGTGCTGGTACTAGCGGGAGAACAGATACGCAGTATTTT
TRBJ2-1 - TRBV7-8 TRBD2 CASSPLSGNYEQFF TGTGCCAGCAGCCCTCTTAGCGGGAACTATGAGCAGTTCTTC
TRBJ1-1 - TRBV5-1 - CASSLDYAGMTFF TGCGCCAGCAGCTTGGATTACGCAGGCATGACTTTCTTT
TRBJ2-7 few TRBV29-1 TRBD2 CSVGFLPIGRPSYEQYF TGCAGCGTTGGTTTTTTACCCATCGGGAGGCCCTCCTACGAGCAGTACTTC
TRBJ2-7 few TRBV29-1 - CSVEHGDGYEQYF TGCAGCGTGGAACATGGGGACGGGTACGAGCAGTACTTC
TRBJ2-5 - TRBV2 TRBD2 CASSGRLAQETQYF TGTGCCAGCAGTGGGAGACTAGCTCAGGAGACCCAGTACTTC
TRBJ2-2 - TRBV4-1 - CASSQGPRGISDTGELFF TGCGCCAGCAGCCAAGGACCCCGGGGAATTTCGGACACCGGGGAGCTGTTTTTT
TRBJ2-5 few TRBV29-1 - CSVEVGGEETQYF TGCAGCGTTGAGGTCGGGGGAGAAGAGACCCAGTACTTC
TRBJ2-1 few TRBV9 TRBD2 CASSIRLAGNNEQFF TGTGCCAGCAGCATTAGACTAGCGGGGAACAATGAGCAGTTCTTC
TRBJ2-7 few TRBV4-3 - CASSQDYRVRAYEQYF TGCGCCAGCAGCCAAGACTACAGGGTCAGGGCCTACGAGCAGTACTTC
TRBJ2-2 - TRBV7-9 - CASDGQPYTGELFF TGTGCCAGCGATGGACAGCCGTACACCGGGGAGCTGTTTTTT
TRBJ1-5 few TRBV29-1 - CSVGGPSDQPQHF TGCAGCGTTGGGGGGCCTAGCGATCAGCCCCAGCATTTT
TRBJ1-1 - TRBV4-1 - CASSQGGGYMNTEAFF TGCGCCAGCAGCCAAGGAGGGGGTTATATGAACACTGAAGCTTTCTTT
TRBJ2-7 few TRBV2 - CASTLNSYEQYF TGTGCCAGCACCCTCAACAGCTACGAGCAGTACTTC
TRBJ2-5 - TRBV7-2 - CASSPEAETQYF TGTGCCAGCAGCCCAGAGGCAGAGACCCAGTACTTC
TRBJ2-5 few TRBV9 TRBD2 CASSVTAGRETQYF TGTGCCAGCAGCGTCACAGCGGGGCGAGAGACCCAGTACTTC
TRBJ2-5 few TRBV15 TRBD2 CATSPSGGVRKGTQYF TGTGCCACCAGCCCCTCGGGGGGGGTGCGTAAGGGGACCCAGTACTTC
TRBJ1-4 few TRBV5-1 TRBD1 CASTPGAGGVEKLFF TGCGCCAGCACCCCGGGGGCAGGGGGAGTTGAAAAACTGTTTTTT
TRBJ2-5 - TRBV29-1 - CSVRVTGETQYF TGCAGCGTTCGCGTTACAGGGGAGACCCAGTACTTC